These 17 T cell receptor beta chains share one sample of origin, sequenced in a study of chemoradiotherapy in HPV16-positive cancers. Using immunoSEQ multiplex PCR, the repertoire was profiled, and TCRdb retains in-frame clones only, with some absent. The sample includes 36,000 or so clones, about four fifths of them seen just once. The sample consisted of blood, taken from a patient who underwent chemoradiotherapy. The receptor set was obtained from a human donor with HPV-associated anogenital cancer.

CDR3 amino acids: CASSSRRGSYNEQFF. The CDR3 DNA reads as TGCGCCAGCAGCTCTCGGAGGGGCTCCTACAATGAGCAGTTCTTC. V usage is TRBV5-1 and J usage is TRBJ2-1; possible D gene TRBD2, 6 bases. Trimming stripped 3 bases from V and 0 bases from J, with 10 bases between. Germline CDR1 SGHRS, CDR2 YFSETQ. The CDR3 spans 15 residues.

The chain links TRBV4-1 to TRBJ1-4, with TRBD1 identical over 7 bases. Germline assignment: CDR1 MGHRA and CDR2 YSYEKL. The CDR3 runs 16 residues. The V gene end was trimmed by 1 base and the J gene end by 5 bases; junction bases not matched to a gene: 7. CDR3 in DNA: TGCGCCAGCAGCCAAGTCGTTCGGGACAGAAATGAAAAACTGTTTTTT. This codes for CASSQVVRDRNEKLFF.

This chain uses TRBV6-5 with TRBJ2-1, with TRBD2 matching 8 bases. Looked up from germline, CDR1 is MNHEY and CDR2 is SVGAGI. CDR3 length equals 11 residues. The CDR3 sequence is CSSGGYNEQFF. In DNA, the CDR3 is TGTTCAAGCGGGGGATACAATGAGCAGTTCTTC.

The chain employs TRBV18 and TRBJ1-6; perhaps TRBD1 as D (5 bases). The CDR3 is 17 residues long. Trimming cost V 4 bases and J 13 bases, with 26 bases left between them. Germline V gives CDR1 KGHSH, CDR2 LQKENI. In DNA, the CDR3 is TGTGCCAGCTCACTAACAGTCCGGGGCATTGAAGGGATGCCCCTCCACTTT. Its protein product is CASSLTVRGIEGMPLHF. Combining the CDR3 with reference TRBV18 and TRBJ1-6 gives the whole variable domain NAGVMQNPRHLVRRRGQEARLRCSPMKGHSHVYWYRQLPEEGLKFMVYLQKENIIDESGMPKERFSAEFPKEGPSILRIQQVVRGDSAAYFCASSLTVRGIEGMPLHFGNGTRLTVT.

The chain carries TRBV9 and TRBJ1-6, with a possible D match to TRBD1 (5 bases). Germline-derived CDR1 and CDR2 are SGDLS and YYNGEE. The V end was cut by 3 bases, the J end by 7 bases, with 14 bases between. The CDR3 length is 15 residues. This chain's CDR3 is CASSESGRENSPLHF. In DNA, the CDR3 is TGTGCCAGCAGCGAATCGGGACGGGAGAATTCACCCCTCCACTTT.

This sequence joins TRBV5-1 and TRBJ2-7; D may correspond to TRBD1 or TRBD2 (5 bases each). Germline loops: CDR1 SGHRS, CDR2 YFSETQ. This CDR3 is built from 13 residues. V gave up 6 bases and J gave up 4 bases, with 14 bases separating them. In DNA form, the CDR3 reads TGCGCCAGCACGGGACCGAGCAGGTACGAGCAGTACTTC. Amino acid sequence: CASTGPSRYEQYF.

A few counts support this clone. This chain connects TRBV10-3 to TRBJ1-5, with TRBD1 matching over 7 bases. Germline lookup yields CDR1 ENHRY and CDR2 SYGVKD. V lost 2 bases to trimming and J lost 1 base; unmatched junction nucleotides: 8. The CDR3 contains 17 residues. The CDR3 DNA sequence: TGTGCCATCAGTGAGAGTGGAGGGGGCCTGAGCAATCAGCCCCAGCATTTT. This translates into CAISESGGGLSNQPQHF.

The V call is TRBV25-1, the J call TRBJ1-5; 9 positions match TRBD1. The junction had 8 bases not matched to a gene; V was cut back by 5 bases and J by 3 bases. The CDR3 covers 16 residues. Germline CDR1 and CDR2: MGHDK and SYGVNS. The CDR3 bases are TGTGCCAGCAGTTCCTCCCGGGACAGGGCCAATCAGCCCCAGCATTTT. Translated, it gives CASSSSRDRANQPQHF.

V gene TRBV9 combines with J gene TRBJ2-5; 12 nucleotides agree with TRBD2. The junction had 15 bases not matched to a gene; V was cut back by 5 bases and J by 7 bases. CDR3 length: 17 residues. Per the germline V gene, CDR1 is SGDLS and CDR2 is YYNGEE. DNA for the CDR3: TGTGCCAGCAGTGTTGGACTAGCGGGGTTTACGGGAGGGACCCAGTACTTC. It yields the protein CASSVGLAGFTGGTQYF.

The V gene is TRBV6-1, the J gene TRBJ2-1, with 7 bases aligning to TRBD1. This CDR3 is built from 14 residues. Germline V CDR1 and CDR2: MNHNS, SASEGT. Germline trimming cut 4 bases from V and 7 bases from J; bases unmatched to any gene: 7. Here the CDR3 DNA reads TGTGCCAGCAGTGCGGGACAGCAACCAAATGAGCAGTTCTTC. Amino acid sequence: CASSAGQQPNEQFF.

In this sample, this clone turned up a few times. The V call is TRBV4-1, the J call TRBJ2-2; D may be TRBD1 or TRBD2 (5 bases each). CDR1 is MGHRA, CDR2 YSYEKL, per germline. This CDR3 comprises 14 residues. Trimming removed 4 bases from V and 1 base from J, with 7 bases in between. The CDR3 DNA sequence: TGCGCCAGCAGCCGGGACGGGAACACCGGGGAGCTGTTTTTT. As protein: CASSRDGNTGELFF.

This clone was detected only once. The J gene is TRBJ2-7, the V gene TRBV10-2; D perhaps matches TRBD2 (6 bases). With 5 bases removed from V and 3 bases from J, the gap between germline ends came to 8 bases. CDR3 length: 12 residues. Germline V gene sequence: CDR1 WSHSY, CDR2 SAAADI. The CDR3 loop is CASSQGGYEQYF. CDR3 bases: TGCGCCAGCAGTCAGGGAGGCTACGAGCAGTACTTC.

This sequence joins TRBV5-1 and TRBJ1-1; 8 bases are a match to TRBD1. Unmatched junction bases numbered 12, after V lost 1 base and J lost 4 bases. Per germline, CDR1 SGHRS and CDR2 YFSETQ. This CDR3 has 17 residues. The CDR3 nucleotides are TGCGCCAGCAGCTTGCCCCCTGCAGGGGGCGGTTCCACTGAAGCTTTCTTT. Protein sequence: CASSLPPAGGGSTEAFF.

The chain recombines TRBV6-6 with TRBJ1-4; D is unresolved. Germline loops: CDR1 MNHNY, CDR2 SVGAGI (reference sequence). The CDR3 covers 16 residues. The V gene lost 6 bases and the J gene lost 3 bases, with 17 bases spanning the gap. The CDR3 loop reads CASSPSWGMANEKLFF. The DNA for the CDR3 is TGTGCCAGCAGCCCCTCGTGGGGAATGGCTAATGAAAAACTGTTTTTT.

This clone was found a few times. The chain joins TRBV10-3 to TRBJ1-3; D is ambiguous. This CDR3 has 13 amino acids. V dropped 7 bases and J dropped 0 bases, with 7 bases sitting between them. Germline V gene lookup returns CDR1 ENHRY and CDR2 SYGVKD. Written as DNA, the CDR3 is TGTGCCATCATGGGCCTCTCTGGAAACACCATATATTTT. It is translated as CAIMGLSGNTIYF.

The rearrangement uses TRBV20-1 and TRBJ2-1; the D is unclear. Per germline, CDR1 DFQATT and CDR2 SNEGSKA (reference sequence). The V and J ends lost 5 bases and 10 bases respectively, with 12 bases between them. This CDR3 spans 11 amino acids. The CDR3 DNA follows: TGCAGTGCTGGTGATGCAAAAGAGCAGTTCTTC. Translating gives CSAGDAKEQFF.

This chain connects TRBV11-2 to TRBJ1-1; a weak D match, TRBD1 (6 bases). In germline, CDR1 is SGHAT, CDR2 FQNNGV. The germline V and J ends were trimmed by 5 bases and 7 bases, with 20 bases remaining between them. The CDR3 extends over 15 amino acids. In nucleotides, the CDR3 is TGTGCCAGCAGCGATCCTCACAAGGGGGTGGGTGAAGCTTTCTTT. This translates into CASSDPHKGVGEAFF.